Following are 23 T cell receptor beta chains from one sample sequenced in a study of T cell responses to AZD1222 COVID-19 vaccine (dated by TCRdb to 2020 to 2022). What this sample's time point label stands for: baseline before first vaccination. Library preparation was by the immunoSEQ multiplex PCR assay. The source is immuneACCESS, and TCRdb retained only in-frame sequences with V and J called. Part of the clones is not carried over; for the studies checked, unresolved V genes explain less than half of this, and the remainder is unexplained. A total of 100,000 or so clones appear in this sample, just under 90% of them only once. The leading ten clones occupy around a sixth of the sample. The input for sequencing was peripheral blood, taken on day 0 of AZD1222 vaccination. Receptor source: an adult in good health.

This CDR3 reads CASSSSRTSGTDTQYF. CDR3 sequence (DNA): TGTGCCAGCAGTTCCTCAAGGACTAGTGGGACAGATACGCAGTATTTT. The chain has TRBV6-5 and TRBJ2-3, with 7 bases lining up with TRBD2. In germline, CDR1 is MNHEY, CDR2 SVGAGI. V lost 4 bases, J lost 3 bases, and 10 bases stayed unmatched. This CDR3 contains 16 residues.

The genes are TRBV7-2 and TRBJ2-2; 8 positions match TRBD2. Per the germline V gene, CDR1 is SGHTA and CDR2 is FQGNSA. This CDR3 has 16 amino acids. Unmatched junction bases numbered 6, after V lost 6 bases and J lost 0 bases. As DNA, the CDR3 is TGTGCCAGCAGGTCGGCGCGGGAGGCGAACACCGGGGAGCTGTTTTTT. Its protein is CASRSAREANTGELFF.

The chain joins TRBV12-1 to TRBJ2-3; TRBD2 is the table's D call, not checked against the DNA. TRBV12-1 is deemed a pseudogene. The CDR3 loop spans 16 amino acids. The DNA of the CDR3 is TGTGCCAGCAGCCTACGGACTAGCGGGAACACAGATACGCAGTATTTT. It translates to CASSLRTSGNTDTQYF.

The rearrangement uses TRBV4-1 and TRBJ2-7; weak D call: TRBD1 (6 bases). The CDR3 is 16 amino acids. In germline, CDR1 is MGHRA, CDR2 YSYEKL. V lost 2 bases to trimming and J lost 2 bases, with 16 bases between them. The CDR3 spells CASSQYFGQIPYEQYF. The CDR3 nucleotides are TGCGCCAGCAGCCAATACTTTGGACAGATCCCCTACGAGCAGTACTTC.

The chain joins TRBV6-2 or TRBV6-3 to TRBJ2-3; 11 bases fit TRBD2. The CDR3 spans 15 residues. CDR1 and CDR2 (germline): MNHEY, SVGEGT. After removal of 4 bases from V and 3 bases from J, the junction contained 3 bases not matched to a gene. The CDR3 spells CASSWASGRTDTQYF. The CDR3 coding sequence is TGTGCCAGCAGTTGGGCTAGCGGGAGGACAGATACGCAGTATTTT.

V and J are TRBV6-6 and TRBJ1-5; 7 bases are a match to TRBD1. Germline V gives CDR1 MNHNY, CDR2 SVGAGI (reference sequence). V was pared by 5 bases and J by 5 bases, with 9 bases of the junction left unmatched. The CDR3 runs to 15 residues. CDR3 residues: CASSRRDSEYQPQHF. Here the CDR3 DNA reads TGTGCCAGCAGTCGCCGGGACAGTGAATATCAGCCCCAGCATTTT.

The rearrangement uses TRBV7-2 and TRBJ2-5; D not certain. The CDR3 has 14 residues. V lost 2 bases to trimming and J lost 4 bases, with 11 bases between them. Germline V gives CDR1 SGHTA, CDR2 FQGNSA. The CDR3 reads CASSLSWSGETQYF. Here the CDR3 DNA reads TGTGCCAGCAGCTTATCATGGTCCGGAGAGACCCAGTACTTC.

The V and J genes are TRBV11-3 and TRBJ2-2; either TRBD1 or TRBD2 may supply D (5 bases each). V lost 1 base, J lost 5 bases, and 8 bases lay in between. The CDR3 loop spans 14 amino acids. Germline assignment: CDR1 SGHNT and CDR2 YENEEA. DNA for the CDR3: TGTGCCAGCAGCTTAGCTGGGGGTACCGGGGAGCTGTTTTTT. Translating gives CASSLAGGTGELFF.

In its sample, this clone was seen once. V usage is TRBV25-1 and J usage is TRBJ2-2; D is possibly TRBD1 (5 bases). The V gene's germline CDR1 is MGHDK and CDR2 SYGVNS. V lost 8 bases and J lost 5, with 15 bases in between. The CDR3 extends over 14 amino acids. The CDR3 bases are TGTGCCAGCGCGGCCGGCCCAGGGACCGGGGAGCTGTTTTTT. It encodes CASAAGPGTGELFF.

This clone was seen only a few times. This chain joins TRBV27 and TRBJ1-6, with D possibly matching TRBD1 (5 bases). The CDR3 spans 14 residues. CDR1 MNHEY and CDR2 SMNVEV come from the germline V gene (reference sequence). With 3 bases removed from V and 7 bases from J, the gap between germline ends came to 10 bases. Here the CDR3 DNA reads TGTGCCAGCAGTTTTTCACGGGGGAATTCACCCCTCCACTTT. Translation gives CASSFSRGNSPLHF.

The genes are TRBV29-1 and TRBJ2-3; 8 bases map to TRBD1. CDR1 and CDR2 (germline): SQVTM, ANQGSEA. Germline trimming cut 3 bases from V and 4 bases from J; bases unmatched to any gene: 3. The CDR3 runs to 13 residues. The CDR3 is CSVELGQADTQYF. The CDR3 coding sequence is TGCAGCGTTGAGTTGGGACAGGCAGATACGCAGTATTTT.

J is TRBJ2-7 and V is TRBV6-5; 8 bases agree with TRBD2. The ends lost 2 bases at V and 2 bases at J; junction bases unmatched: 5. CDR1 is MNHEY, CDR2 SVGAGI, per germline. The CDR3 sequence is 15 residues long. In nucleotides, the CDR3 is TGTGCCAGCAGTTACGACCGGGGGGGAACCTACGAGCAGTACTTC. It translates to CASSYDRGGTYEQYF.

The chain has TRBV7-3 and TRBJ2-7, with D perhaps TRBD1 (6 bases). The CDR3 is made up of 15 amino acids. The ends were cut back, 5 bases at V and 0 bases at J, with 14 bases in the middle. Germline CDR1 and CDR2: SGHTA and FQGTGA. The CDR3 here is CASSPWTESSYEQYF. CDR3 DNA: TGTGCCAGCAGCCCTTGGACAGAGAGCTCCTACGAGCAGTACTTC.

V usage is TRBV10-3 and J usage is TRBJ1-2; no firm D call. Trimming shortened V by 10 bases and J by 5 bases, and 17 bases separated the two germline ends. This CDR3 has 13 amino acids. Germline CDR1 ENHRY, CDR2 SYGVKD. In DNA, the CDR3 is TGTGCCACCGCACCGCACAGCCAATATGGCTACACCTTC. Amino acids: CATAPHSQYGYTF.

This chain joins TRBV7-9 and TRBJ1-6; D unresolved. V lost 7 bases to trimming and J lost 6 bases, with 19 bases between them. CDR1 is SEHNR and CDR2 is FQNEAQ in the germline V gene (reference sequence). There are 16 residues in the CDR3. CDR3 nucleotide sequence: TGTGCCAGCAATTACATCACTGCCAACGGTAATTCACCCCTCCACTTT. Translating it yields CASNYITANGNSPLHF.

This clone was counted a few times. CDR3 protein: CAWRAGPYGDEQFF. The CDR3 region has the DNA TGTGCCTGGCGGGCGGGACCTTACGGCGATGAGCAGTTCTTC. The genes are TRBV30 and TRBJ2-1, with D perhaps TRBD2 (6 bases). Trimming left V 5 bases short and J 8 bases short, with 19 bases between. CDR1 is GTSNPN, CDR2 SVGIG, per germline (reference sequence). CDR3 size: 14 residues.

The V call is TRBV5-6, the J call TRBJ1-1, with 9 positions matching TRBD1. The ends lost 6 bases at V and 4 bases at J; junction bases unmatched: 7. The CDR3 loop spans 14 amino acids. CDR1 and CDR2 from the germline V gene are SGHDT and YYEEEE. The CDR3 nucleotides read TGTGCCAGCAACCACAGGGGGCTGGTCACTGAAGCTTTCTTT. Amino acids: CASNHRGLVTEAFF.

J is TRBJ2-3 and V is TRBV5-1; D perhaps matches TRBD2 (6 bases). The CDR3 spans 15 residues. The ends were cut back, 4 bases at V and 0 bases at J, with 12 bases in the middle. Germline V gene lookup returns CDR1 SGHRS and CDR2 YFSETQ. The CDR3 DNA sequence: TGCGCCAGCAGCCTGAGCGGGTCTAGCACAGATACGCAGTATTTT. It encodes CASSLSGSSTDTQYF.

The chain uses TRBV19 and TRBJ2-5; weak D call: TRBD2 (6 bases). The CDR3 length is 13 residues. Germline values: CDR1 LNHDA, CDR2 SQIVND (reference sequence). The germline V and J ends were trimmed by 3 bases and 5 bases, with 10 bases remaining between them. The CDR3 DNA reads TGTGCCAGTAGTATCATCGGAGGGGAGACCCAGTACTTC. Encoded protein: CASSIIGGETQYF.

The chain is built from TRBV7-9 and TRBJ2-7, with D uncertain. The CDR3 consists of 13 residues. CDR1 is SEHNR and CDR2 is FQNEAQ in the germline V gene (reference sequence). Trimming cost V 5 bases and J 0 bases, with 8 bases left between them. CDR3 in DNA: TGTGCCAGCAGCGCCCTCAACTCCTACGAGCAGTACTTC. It encodes CASSALNSYEQYF.

CDR3 in amino acids: CASKRGTYTDTQYF. CDR3 sequence (DNA): TGTGCCAGCAAGCGGGGGACTTACACAGATACGCAGTATTTT. The chain joins TRBV27 to TRBJ2-3; 8 bases align to TRBD2. V shed 7 bases and J 2 bases; nucleotides not matched to a gene: 5. From germline, CDR1 is MNHEY and CDR2 SMNVEV (reference sequence). The CDR3 consists of 14 residues.

J is TRBJ1-2 and V is TRBV6-5, with a possible D match to TRBD1 (5 bases). Trimming removed 2 bases at V and 6 bases at J, with 10 bases between. There are 13 residues in the CDR3. Germline lookup yields CDR1 MNHEY and CDR2 SVGAGI. The CDR3 protein is CASSYQGGNGYTF. For the CDR3, the DNA is TGTGCCAGCAGTTACCAGGGAGGGAATGGCTACACCTTC.

The chain has TRBV5-1 and TRBJ1-4; the D is unclear. Trimming left V 1 base short and J 3 bases short, with 13 bases between. Germline CDR1 and CDR2: SGHRS and YFSETQ. The CDR3 is 16 residues long. The chain's CDR3 is CASSLSQAAANEKLFF. The DNA of the CDR3 is TGCGCCAGCAGCTTGAGTCAGGCAGCGGCTAATGAAAAACTGTTTTTT.